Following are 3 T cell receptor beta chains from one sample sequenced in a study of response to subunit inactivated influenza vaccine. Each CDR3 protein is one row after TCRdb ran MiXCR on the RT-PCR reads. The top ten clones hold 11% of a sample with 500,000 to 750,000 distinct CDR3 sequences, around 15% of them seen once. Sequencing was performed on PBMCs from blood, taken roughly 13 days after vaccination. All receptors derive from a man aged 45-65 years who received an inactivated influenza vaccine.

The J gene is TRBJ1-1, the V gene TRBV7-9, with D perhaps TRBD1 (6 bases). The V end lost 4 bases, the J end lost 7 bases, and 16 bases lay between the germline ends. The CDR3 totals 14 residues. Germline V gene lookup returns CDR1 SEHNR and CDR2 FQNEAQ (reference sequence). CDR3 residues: CASSSGAGADEAFF. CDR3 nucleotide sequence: TGTGCCAGCAGCTCAGGGGCGGGGGCGGATGAAGCTTTCTTT.

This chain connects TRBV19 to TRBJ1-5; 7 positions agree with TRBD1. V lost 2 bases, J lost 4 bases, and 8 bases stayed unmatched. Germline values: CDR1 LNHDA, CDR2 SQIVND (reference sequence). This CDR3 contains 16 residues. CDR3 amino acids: CASSINRGLRNQPQHF. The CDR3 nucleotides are TGTGCCAGTAGTATAAACAGGGGTCTTCGGAATCAGCCCCAGCATTTT.

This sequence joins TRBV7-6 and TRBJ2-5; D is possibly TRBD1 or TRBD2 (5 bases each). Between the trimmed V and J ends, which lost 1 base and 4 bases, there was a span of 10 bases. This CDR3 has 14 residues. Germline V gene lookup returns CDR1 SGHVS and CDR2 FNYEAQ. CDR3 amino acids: CASSLGDAIETQYF. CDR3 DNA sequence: TGTGCCAGCAGCTTAGGGGACGCAATAGAGACCCAGTACTTC.